The 27 T cell receptor beta chains in this list originate from one sample, sequenced in a study of CD8+CD57+ T cells in acquired aplastic anemia. For sequencing, patients were chosen who had shown expansion of CD8+CD57+ cells by flow cytometry. The study profiled TCR beta VDJ and CDR3 using genomic DNA as template. TCRdb re-called the reads through MiXCR, storing one row per CDR3 protein. The table records over 150,000 distinct CDR3 sequences, 70% to 80% of them present only once. Material: sorted CD4+, CD8+, or CD8+CD57+ T cells (not recorded which) from PBMCs. The receptor source for this set is a human donor with aplastic anemia.

The chain employs TRBV7-8 and TRBJ2-7, with D tentatively TRBD2 (6 bases). In germline, CDR1 is SGHVS, CDR2 FQNEAQ. The CDR3 loop spans 16 amino acids. V lost 5 bases to trimming and J lost 6 bases, with 23 bases between them. As DNA, the CDR3 is TGTGCCAGCAGCCCCGGTGTGGCGGGACCCCAGGGCGAGCAGTACTTC. Its protein product is CASSPGVAGPQGEQYF.

The rearrangement links TRBV2 to TRBJ1-4; 8 bases are shared with TRBD1. V lost 6 bases and J lost 5; bases outside the gene matches: 5. The CDR3 consists of 14 residues. CDR1 SNHLY and CDR2 FYNNEI come from the germline V gene. CDR3 sequence reads: CASRDRVGNEKLFF. The CDR3 region has the DNA TGTGCCAGCAGGGACAGGGTCGGGAATGAAAAACTGTTTTTT.

This chain connects TRBV2 to TRBJ1-2; possible D gene TRBD1, 6 bases. The V gene lost 4 bases and the J gene lost 0 bases, with 12 bases spanning the gap. The CDR3 consists of 15 residues. Germline-derived CDR1 and CDR2 are SNHLY and FYNNEI. The CDR3 region has the DNA TGTGCCAGCAGTGCTGGACAGCAGGCTAACTATGGCTACACCTTC. It codes for CASSAGQQANYGYTF.

As regards this clonotype: The germline gene is not matched at one end of the junction; a read error may be the cause. The V and J genes are TRBV12-3 or TRBV12-4 and TRBJ1-2, with D maybe TRBD1 (5 bases). This CDR3 comprises 11 residues. The CDR3 here is CASNGGYGHTF. CDR3 in DNA: TGTGCCAGCAATGGGGGGTATGGCCACACCTTC.

This clonotype was counted a single time. The CDR3 coding sequence is TGTGCCAGCAGCTTAAAAGGAGGGACTCTGTTAACCTTC. Protein product: CASSLKGGTLLTF. V usage is TRBV7-3 and J usage is TRBJ1-2, with D possibly being TRBD1 (5 bases). The germline V and J ends were trimmed by 1 base and 14 bases, with 17 bases remaining between them. The CDR3 contains 13 residues. Germline loops: CDR1 SGHTA, CDR2 FQGTGA. The variable domain in full, with the rest retrieved from reference TRBV7-3 and TRBJ1-2, is GAGVSQTPSNKVTEKGKYVELRCDPISGHTALYWYRQSLGQGPEFLIYFQGTGAADDSGLPNDRFFAVRPEGSVSTLKIQRTERGDSAVYLCASSLKGGTLLTFGSGTRLTVV.

V gene TRBV12-3 or TRBV12-4 combines with J gene TRBJ2-1; 7 bases fit TRBD2. After removal of 4 bases from V and 6 bases from J, the junction contained 9 bases not matched to a gene. This CDR3 spans 15 amino acids. In nucleotides, the CDR3 is TGTGCCAGCAGTTCGGGGGGTTTGGGACCCAATGAGCAGTTCTTC. As protein: CASSSGGLGPNEQFF.

Regarding this clonotype: A read error may produce the germline difference seen at one junction end. This chain links TRBV20-1 with TRBJ1-5; D is undetermined. This CDR3 has 13 residues. CDR1 DFQATT and CDR2 SNEGSKA come from the germline V gene (reference sequence). The CDR3 reads CGARLDSNQSQHF. The CDR3 DNA is TGCGGTGCTAGACTGGATAGCAATCAGTCCCAGCATTTT.

This clonotype has a handful of counts. V and J are TRBV24-1 and TRBJ1-5; D remains ambiguous. Per germline, CDR1 KGHDR and CDR2 SFDVKD. The CDR3 is 14 residues long. With 6 bases removed from V and 3 bases from J, the gap between germline ends came to 11 bases. The CDR3: CATSRAAYNQPQHF. CDR3 DNA: TGTGCCACCAGTAGGGCAGCCTACAATCAGCCCCAGCATTTT.

This chain joins TRBV20-1 and TRBJ1-4; tentative D call: TRBD1 (5 bases). V shed 3 bases and J shed 8 bases, with 10 bases lying between them. The germline CDR1 and CDR2 sequences are DFQATT and SNEGSKA (reference sequence). CDR3 length equals 12 residues. For the CDR3, the DNA is TGCAGTGCTAGTCAGACAGTCGAAAAACTGTTTTTT. Translating gives CSASQTVEKLFF.

The V gene is TRBV7-6, the J gene TRBJ2-7, with D perhaps matching TRBD1 or TRBD2 (5 bases each). The CDR3 totals 16 residues. Germline V gives CDR1 SGHVS, CDR2 FNYEAQ. Trimming took off 1 base at V and 2 bases at J, with 15 bases between the two ends. The CDR3 reads CASSLVVGDGPYEQYF. The CDR3 DNA reads as TGTGCCAGCAGCTTAGTAGTGGGGGACGGACCCTACGAGCAGTACTTC. Together with reference TRBV7-6 and TRBJ2-7, the CDR3 gives the full variable domain: GAGVSQSPRYKVTKRGQDVALRCDPISGHVSLYWYRQALGQGPEFLTYFNYEAQQDKSGLPNDRFSAERPEGSISTLTIQRTEQRDSAMYRCASSLVVGDGPYEQYFGPGTRLTVT.

This chain joins TRBV7-3 and TRBJ2-3; D perhaps matches TRBD2 (6 bases). Between the trimmed V and J ends, which lost 7 bases and 6 bases, there was a span of 11 bases. Germline assignment: CDR1 SGHTA and CDR2 FQGTGA. The CDR3 is 12 residues long. CDR3 loop: CASNNGGDTQYF. The DNA of the CDR3 is TGTGCCAGCAACAACGGAGGGGATACGCAGTATTTT.

This chain connects TRBV2 to TRBJ2-3; possible D gene TRBD1, 7 bases. V dropped 7 bases and J dropped 5 bases, with 19 bases sitting between them. Germline V gene data show CDR1 as SNHLY and CDR2 as FYNNEI. The CDR3 is 15 residues long. The CDR3 sequence: CASKEGAGGGDTQYF. The CDR3, as DNA: TGTGCCAGCAAGGAGGGGGCAGGGGGTGGAGATACGCAGTATTTT.

This clonotype has just one count. V gene TRBV2 combines with J gene TRBJ1-6, with 8 positions matching TRBD1. The CDR3 covers 17 residues. Germline values: CDR1 SNHLY, CDR2 FYNNEI. V dropped 7 bases and J dropped 6; count of bases not matched to a gene: 14. DNA for the CDR3: TGTGCCAGCACCCGCAGGCAGGGGGCAGGGGGTAATTCACCCCTCCACTTT. Its translation: CASTRRQGAGGNSPLHF.

This clonotype has just one count. This rearrangement joins TRBV5-1 to TRBJ2-7; 13 bases fit TRBD2. In germline, CDR1 is SGHRS, CDR2 YFSETQ. V was clipped by 3 bases and J by 1 base; unmatched bases: 4. This CDR3 is built from 16 residues. CDR3 in DNA: TGCGCCAGCAGCTGGGGGACTAGCGGGGAGTCCTACGAGCAGTACTTC. This encodes CASSWGTSGESYEQYF. Full variable domain (outside the CDR3, taken from reference TRBV5-1 and TRBJ2-7): KAGVTQTPRYLIKTRGQQVTLSCSPISGHRSVSWYQQTPGQGLQFLFEYFSETQRNKGNFPGRFSGRQFSNSRSEMNVSTLELGDSALYLCASSWGTSGESYEQYFGPGTRLTVT.

The chain carries TRBV7-9 and TRBJ2-1; possibly TRBD1 for D (5 bases). The ends were cut back, 5 bases at V and 5 bases at J, with 10 bases in the middle. CDR3 length: 13 amino acids. CDR1 and CDR2 from the germline V gene are SEHNR and FQNEAQ (reference sequence). CDR3 region: CASSPDTDNEQFF. The CDR3 coding sequence is TGTGCCAGCAGCCCGGACACTGACAATGAGCAGTTCTTC.

This clonotype was recorded once. The junction and the germline gene differ at one end; a read error may be behind it. The chain is built from TRBV6-6 and TRBJ1-1; unclear D gene. Germline V gives CDR1 MNHNY, CDR2 SVGAGI (reference sequence). This CDR3 has 13 residues. The CDR3 reads CASSYSYNTEAFF. The CDR3 coding sequence is TGCGCCAGCAGTTACTCGTACAACACTGAAGCTTTCTTT.

The gene calls are TRBV19 and TRBJ1-5; 9 bases align to TRBD1. The CDR3 runs to 15 residues. The V segment lost 5 bases and the J segment 4 bases; nucleotides outside the gene matches: 6. Germline CDR1 is LNHDA and CDR2 is SQIVND (reference sequence). The CDR3: CASSPLTGGNQPQHF. The CDR3 coding sequence is TGTGCCAGTAGTCCCTTGACAGGGGGGAATCAGCCCCAGCATTTT.

The chain employs TRBV20-1 and TRBJ1-6; 7 bases are shared with TRBD1. Germline CDR1 DFQATT, CDR2 SNEGSKA (reference sequence). Trimming removed 2 bases from V and 7 bases from J; junction bases left unmatched: 2. This CDR3 has 13 residues. CDR3 in amino acids: CSARQGVNSPLHF. CDR3 nucleotide sequence: TGCAGTGCTAGACAGGGGGTAAATTCACCCCTCCACTTT.

This sequence joins TRBV5-4 and TRBJ2-7; no definite D call. This CDR3 has 11 amino acids. Germline V gene lookup returns CDR1 SGHNT and CDR2 YYREEE (reference sequence). The V and J ends lost 3 bases and 7 bases respectively, with 8 bases between them. The CDR3 spells CASSWAGEQYF. CDR3 DNA: TGTGCCAGCAGCTGGGCCGGGGAGCAGTACTTC.

V usage is TRBV7-8 and J usage is TRBJ2-3, with TRBD2 identical over 9 bases. The CDR3 sequence is 18 residues long. The V and J ends lost 0 bases and 6 bases, in that order; junction bases with no gene match: 13. Germline values: CDR1 SGHVS, CDR2 FQNEAQ. The CDR3 loop is CASSLASSGRGGRDTQYF. CDR3 nucleotide sequence: TGTGCCAGCAGCTTAGCGTCATCGGGGCGGGGGGGCCGGGATACGCAGTATTTT.

The gene calls are TRBV7-2 and TRBJ2-1; D unclear. Germline-derived CDR1 and CDR2 are SGHTA and FQGNSA. V gave up 1 base and J gave up 15 bases, with 13 bases separating them. The CDR3 extends over 12 amino acids. DNA for the CDR3: TGTGCCAGCAGCTTAGTTACGGATGATCTGTTCTTC. It is translated as CASSLVTDDLFF.

Comments on this clonotype: Germline and junction disagree at one end, which may indicate a read error. This chain links TRBV10-2 with TRBJ1-1; D is unresolved. There are 14 residues in the CDR3. Germline CDR1 is WSHSY and CDR2 is SAAADI. CDR3 nucleotide sequence: TGCGCCAGCACCCCTCAGGCGGAGAACACCGAAGCTTTCTTT. This codes for CASTPQAENTEAFF.

J is TRBJ2-2 and V is TRBV19; 8 bases are a match to TRBD2. The CDR3 is 15 residues long. From germline, CDR1 is LNHDA and CDR2 SQIVND (reference sequence). V trimming: 3 bases; J trimming: 5 bases; junction bases outside the gene matches: 5. The CDR3 bases are TGTGCCAGTAGTATCACGGGGGGGCCGACCGGGGAGCTGTTTTTT. This gives the protein CASSITGGPTGELFF.

The chain links TRBV12-3 or TRBV12-4 to TRBJ2-7; a weak D match, TRBD2 (7 bases). V was pared by 6 bases and J by 3 bases, with 21 bases between. This CDR3 has 16 residues. In nucleotides, the CDR3 is TGTGCCAGCAGCCTTAGGTACGGGGGGCCCTTCTACGAGCAGTACTTC. It encodes CASSLRYGGPFYEQYF.

Remarks on this clonotype: Mismatch with germline at one junction end may stem from a read error. The CDR3 sequence: CASSQGGYGYTF. CDR3 coding DNA: TGTGCCAGCAGCCAGGGGGGGTATGGCTACACCTTC. The V gene is TRBV10-1, the J gene TRBJ1-2; 7 bases align to TRBD1. Germline assignment: CDR1 WNHNN and CDR2 SYGVQD (reference sequence). CDR3 length: 12 residues.

This clonotype appeared a few times. This chain connects TRBV20-1 to TRBJ2-7; 9 nucleotides match TRBD1. Germline CDR1 DFQATT, CDR2 SNEGSKA (reference sequence). This CDR3 has 14 residues. V gave up 5 bases and J gave up 11 bases; unmatched junction bases: 16. The CDR3 is CSALGQGSSLSKYF. The CDR3 DNA sequence: TGCAGTGCTTTAGGACAGGGGAGCTCCCTTAGCAAGTACTTC.

This rearrangement joins TRBV14 to TRBJ2-3; 8 bases map to TRBD2. The germline CDR1 and CDR2 sequences are SGHDN and FVKESK. The V segment lost 5 bases and the J segment 1 base; nucleotides outside the gene matches: 5. The CDR3 length is 15 residues. CDR3 bases: TGTGCCAGCAGCGTTCGAGCGGGGGGCACAGATACGCAGTATTTT. Protein: CASSVRAGGTDTQYF.